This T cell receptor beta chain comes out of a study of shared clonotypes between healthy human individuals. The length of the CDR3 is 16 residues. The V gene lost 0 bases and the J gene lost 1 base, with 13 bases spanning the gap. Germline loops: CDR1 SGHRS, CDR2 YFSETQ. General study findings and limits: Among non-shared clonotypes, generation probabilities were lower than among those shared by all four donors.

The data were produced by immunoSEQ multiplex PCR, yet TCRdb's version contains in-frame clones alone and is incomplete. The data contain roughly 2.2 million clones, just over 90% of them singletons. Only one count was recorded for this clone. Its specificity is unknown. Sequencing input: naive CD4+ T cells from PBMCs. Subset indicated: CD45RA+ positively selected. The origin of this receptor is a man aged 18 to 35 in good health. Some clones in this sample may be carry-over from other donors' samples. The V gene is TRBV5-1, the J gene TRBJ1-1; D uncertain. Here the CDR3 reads CASSLGAGKTNTEAFF. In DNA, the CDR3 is TGCGCCAGCAGCTTGGGTGCAGGCAAGACGAACACTGAAGCTTTCTTT. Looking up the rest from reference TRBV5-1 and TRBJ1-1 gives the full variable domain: KAGVTQTPRYLIKTRGQQVTLSCSPISGHRSVSWYQQTPGQGLQFLFEYFSETQRNKGNFPGRFSGRQFSNSRSEMNVSTLELGDSALYLCASSLGAGKTNTEAFFGQGTRLTVV.